The 3 T cell receptor beta chains below come from one sample, sequenced in a study of shared clonotypes between healthy human individuals. The data were produced by immunoSEQ multiplex PCR, yet TCRdb's version contains in-frame clones alone and is incomplete. The sample holds around 1.9 million clones, more than 85% seen once. CD8 cells classed as naive were CD45RO-negative and positively selected for CCR7, excluding terminally differentiated effector memory CD45RA+ cells. Sequencing was carried out using naive CD8+ T cells from PBMCs. These TCRs come from a man between 18 and 29 years old in good health. Some clones in this sample may be carry-over from other donors' samples.

The chain employs TRBV7-9 and TRBJ2-7; D perhaps matches TRBD2 (5 bases). Germline CDR1 reads SEHNR; CDR2 reads FQNEAQ (reference sequence). This CDR3 region has 15 residues. Trimming shortened V by 4 bases and J by 1 base, and 14 bases separated the two germline ends. CDR3 bases: TGTGCCAGCAGCTCGACAAGCACTAGTTCCTACGAGCAGTACTTC. It is translated as CASSSTSTSSYEQYF.

The chain is built from TRBV6-6 and TRBJ2-7, with 7 bases that match TRBD2. Germline V lookup: CDR1 MNHNY, CDR2 SVGAGI (reference sequence). This CDR3 comprises 16 residues. V shed 2 bases, J shed 3 bases, and the junction held 10 bases outside the gene matches. The CDR3 reads CASSYSAGLIFYEQYF. For the CDR3, the DNA is TGTGCCAGCAGTTACAGCGCGGGACTAATCTTCTACGAGCAGTACTTC.

This sequence joins TRBV5-4 and TRBJ1-1; TRBD1 agrees at 8 bases. The V gene end was trimmed by 7 bases and the J gene end by 0 bases; junction bases not matched to a gene: 8. Germline CDR1 and CDR2: SGHNT and YYREEE (reference sequence). The CDR3 extends over 15 amino acids. In nucleotides, the CDR3 is TGTGCCAGCGGGTATGGACAGGGAATGAACACTGAAGCTTTCTTT. Translated: CASGYGQGMNTEAFF. The full variable domain, its missing parts supplied by reference TRBV5-4 and TRBJ1-1, is ETGVTQSPTHLIKTRGQQVTLRCSSQSGHNTVSWYQQALGQGPQFIFQYYREEENGRGNFPPRFSGLQFPNYSSELNVNALELDDSALYLCASGYGQGMNTEAFFGQGTRLTVV.